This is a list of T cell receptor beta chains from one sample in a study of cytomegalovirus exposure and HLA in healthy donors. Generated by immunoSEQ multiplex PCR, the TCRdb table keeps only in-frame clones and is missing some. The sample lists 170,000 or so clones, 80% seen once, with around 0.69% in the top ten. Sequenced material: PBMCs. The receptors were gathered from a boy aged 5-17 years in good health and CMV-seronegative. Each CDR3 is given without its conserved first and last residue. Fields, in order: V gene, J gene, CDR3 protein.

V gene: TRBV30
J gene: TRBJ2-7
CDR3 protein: AWSGLAHTYEQY

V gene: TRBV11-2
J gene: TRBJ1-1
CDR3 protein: ASSFNGVANTEAF

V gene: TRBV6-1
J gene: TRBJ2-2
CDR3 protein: ASSGGTANTGELF

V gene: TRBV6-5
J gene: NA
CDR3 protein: ASTGRGAGSFEQY

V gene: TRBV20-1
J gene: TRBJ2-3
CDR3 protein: SATSTDTQY

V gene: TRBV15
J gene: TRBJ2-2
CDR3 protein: ATSRDPGGNTGELF

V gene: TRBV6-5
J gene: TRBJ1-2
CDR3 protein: ASTNQGQGAYGYT

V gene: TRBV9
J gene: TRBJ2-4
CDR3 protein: ASSANTGGSVQY

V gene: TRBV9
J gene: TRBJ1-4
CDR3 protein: ASFPGINEKLF

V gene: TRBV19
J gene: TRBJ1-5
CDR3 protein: ASSPTGGSFGQPQH

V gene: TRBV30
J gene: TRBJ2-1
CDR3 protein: AWKYQGAREQF

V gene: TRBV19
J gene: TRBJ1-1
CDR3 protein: ASSMSVTGGTEAF

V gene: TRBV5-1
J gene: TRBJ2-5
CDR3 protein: ASSLDGNQETQY

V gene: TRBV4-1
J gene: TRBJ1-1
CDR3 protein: ASSQSDILNTEAF

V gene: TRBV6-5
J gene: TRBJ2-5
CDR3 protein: ASSLSTGETQY

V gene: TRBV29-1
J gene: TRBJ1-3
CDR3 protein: SVETGNTIY

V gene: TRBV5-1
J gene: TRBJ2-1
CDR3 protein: ASSALSGGAHNEQF

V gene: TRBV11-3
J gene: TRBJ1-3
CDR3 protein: ASSIRVSAGNTIY

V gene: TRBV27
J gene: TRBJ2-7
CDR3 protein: ASSFTDYYEQY

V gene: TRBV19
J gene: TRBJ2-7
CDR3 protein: ASSIGTGLSYEQY

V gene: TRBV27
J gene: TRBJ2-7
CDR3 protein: ASSYSGRAYEQY

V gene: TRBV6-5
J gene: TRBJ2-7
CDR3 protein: ASSWGIAGLYEQY

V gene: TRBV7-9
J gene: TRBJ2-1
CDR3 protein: ASSSLPGQEKQNEQF

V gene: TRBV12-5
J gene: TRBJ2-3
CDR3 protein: ASGPRTSGGATTQY

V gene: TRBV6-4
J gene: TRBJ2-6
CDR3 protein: ASSDRRGVGANVLT

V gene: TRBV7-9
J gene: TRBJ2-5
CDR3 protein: ASSLQGTLQETQY

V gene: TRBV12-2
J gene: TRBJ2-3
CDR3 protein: ASRPISTDTQY

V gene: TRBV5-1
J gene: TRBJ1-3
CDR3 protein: ASSLGGQRSGNTIY

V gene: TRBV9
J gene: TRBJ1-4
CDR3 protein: ASSRLGDTNEKLF

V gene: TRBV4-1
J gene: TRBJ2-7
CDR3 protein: ASSQTVPYEQY

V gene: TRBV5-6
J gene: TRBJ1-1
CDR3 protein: ASRSGADPTPFTEAF

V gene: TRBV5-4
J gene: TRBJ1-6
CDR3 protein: ASSLGQVAPLH

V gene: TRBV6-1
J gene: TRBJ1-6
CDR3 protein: ASSEGGTGASLRALH

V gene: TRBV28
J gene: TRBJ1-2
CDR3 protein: ANVDARGRRANYGYT

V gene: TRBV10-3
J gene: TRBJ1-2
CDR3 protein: AISESRTGAWGYYGYT

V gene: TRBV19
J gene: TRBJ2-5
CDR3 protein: ASSQTGTGYQETQY

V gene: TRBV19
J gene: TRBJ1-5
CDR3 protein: ASSIGDRLNQPQH

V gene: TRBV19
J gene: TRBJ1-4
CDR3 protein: ASSPDRREKLF

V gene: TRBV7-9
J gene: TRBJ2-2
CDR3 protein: ASSLGLAGGSNTGELF